These 11 T cell receptor beta chains originate from one sample sequenced in a study of T cells in Graves' hyperthyroidism and ophthalmopathy. TCR beta CDR3 regions were amplified from RNA transcripts. When the TCR CDR3 underwent first-round RT-PCR, the HTBI primer set was used. One entry per CDR3 protein, called by TCRdb with MiXCR from the multiplex PCR reads. The data show hundreds of thousands of distinct CDR3 sequences, 20% seen once. Sample: blood. The receptor set was obtained from a man aged 35-49 years with Graves' ophthalmopathy.

The V call is TRBV2, the J call TRBJ1-5; D is ambiguous. Germline CDR1 SNHLY, CDR2 FYNNEI. Trimming took off 7 bases at V and 0 bases at J, with 7 bases between the two ends. The CDR3 is made up of 13 amino acids. The CDR3 here is CASKSHSNQPQHF. CDR3 DNA: TGTGCCAGCAAAAGTCATAGCAATCAGCCCCAGCATTTT.

This chain uses TRBV7-9 with TRBJ2-7; the D gene is possibly TRBD1 (5 bases). There are 15 residues in the CDR3. Trimming removed 1 base at V and 6 bases at J, with 16 bases between. The germline gives CDR1 SEHNR, CDR2 FQNEAQ (reference sequence). The chain's CDR3 is CASSLGRQPRGEQYF. The CDR3 DNA reads as TGTGCCAGCAGCTTAGGCAGACAGCCCCGCGGCGAGCAGTACTTC. The complete variable domain, with remaining parts taken from reference TRBV7-9 and TRBJ2-7, reads DTGVSQNPRHKITKRGQNVTFRCDPISEHNRLYWYRQTLGQGPEFLTYFQNEAQLEKSRLLSDRFSAERPKGSFSTLEIQRTEQGDSAMYLCASSLGRQPRGEQYFGPGTRLTVT.

J is TRBJ2-4 and V is TRBV6-1, with TRBD2 as a possible D gene (7 bases). Germline V gene lookup returns CDR1 MNHNS and CDR2 SASEGT. The CDR3 is made up of 13 amino acids. Trimming left V 7 bases short and J 5 bases short, with 12 bases between. The DNA of the CDR3 is TGTGCCAGCATCTCGGGGGGCCAAAACATTCAGTACTTC. It yields the protein CASISGGQNIQYF.

The chain combines TRBV5-1 with TRBJ1-6; D is undetermined. The CDR3 covers 17 residues. Germline V gives CDR1 SGHRS, CDR2 YFSETQ. The V gene lost 4 bases and the J gene lost 2 bases, with 16 bases spanning the gap. DNA for the CDR3: TGCGCCAGCAGCCTCGGAGGGCTGAGGACCTATAATTCACCCCTCCACTTT. This gives the protein CASSLGGLRTYNSPLHF.

This chain joins TRBV4-1 and TRBJ1-4; the D gene is possibly TRBD1 (5 bases). The V end was cut by 0 bases, the J end by 5 bases, with 13 bases between. The germline gives CDR1 MGHRA, CDR2 YSYEKL. The CDR3 runs 16 residues. Written as DNA, the CDR3 is TGCGCCAGCAGCCAAGACCTCCGGGACGTAAATGAAAAACTGTTTTTT. Amino acids: CASSQDLRDVNEKLFF.

The J gene is TRBJ2-7, the V gene TRBV6-1, with a tentative D call TRBD1 (5 bases). This CDR3 spans 14 amino acids. Germline CDR1 reads MNHNS; CDR2 reads SASEGT. V was clipped by 4 bases and J by 2 bases, with 12 bases between them. For the CDR3, the DNA is TGTGCCAGCAGTGCTACAGGTCGAACCTACGAGCAGTACTTC. It translates to CASSATGRTYEQYF.

The rearrangement links TRBV29-1 to TRBJ1-1; 7 bases match TRBD1. The CDR3 consists of 12 residues. Germline trimming cut 6 bases from V and 4 bases from J; bases unmatched to any gene: 5. CDR1 and CDR2 from the germline V gene are SQVTM and ANQGSEA. For the CDR3, the DNA is TGCAGCGTGATCACAGGGGTCACTGAAGCTTTCTTT. This codes for CSVITGVTEAFF.

This clonotype was found many times. V usage is TRBV30 and J usage is TRBJ1-5; D not resolved. The ends were cut back, 3 bases at V and 4 bases at J, with 7 bases in the middle. Germline V CDR1 and CDR2: GTSNPN, SVGIG (reference sequence). The CDR3 is 12 residues long. Here the CDR3 reads CAWSNGNQPQHF. In nucleotides, the CDR3 is TGTGCCTGGAGCAATGGAAATCAGCCCCAGCATTTT.

The V call is TRBV28, the J call TRBJ1-3, with D hard to call. The CDR3 loop spans 14 amino acids. In germline, CDR1 is MDHEN, CDR2 SYDVKM. V lost 10 bases and J lost 4, with 17 bases in between. The CDR3 coding sequence is TGTGCCACCTCAGTGAGAACGATGGGAAACACCATATATTTT. Amino acid sequence: CATSVRTMGNTIYF. The full variable domain, with the rest looked up from reference TRBV28 and TRBJ1-3, is DVKVTQSSRYLVKRTGEKVFLECVQDMDHENMFWYRQDPGLGLRLIYFSYDVKMKEKGDIPEGYSVSREKKERFSLILESASTNQTSMYLCATSVRTMGNTIYFGEGSWLTVV.

This clonotype was counted ten times or more. The chain employs TRBV18 and TRBJ2-5; unclear D gene. Germline V gene lookup returns CDR1 KGHSH and CDR2 LQKENI. The V gene lost 3 bases and the J gene lost 4 bases, with 12 bases spanning the gap. CDR3 length: 14 amino acids. CDR3 sequence reads: CASSPNSRAETQYF. The CDR3 coding sequence is TGTGCCAGCTCACCGAACAGTAGAGCAGAGACCCAGTACTTC.

This clonotype was observed many times. The V and J genes are TRBV5-5 and TRBJ2-3, with D unclear. The CDR3 has 14 amino acids. Germline values: CDR1 SGHKS, CDR2 YYEKEE (reference sequence). V lost 5 bases and J lost 1, with 11 bases in between. The CDR3 region is CASRDRRGTDTQYF. As DNA, the CDR3 is TGTGCCAGCAGGGACCGCCGCGGCACAGATACGCAGTATTTT. Based on the CDR3 plus reference TRBV5-5 and TRBJ2-3, the full variable domain is DAGVTQSPTHLIKTRGQQVTLRCSPISGHKSVSWYQQVLGQGPQFIFQYYEKEERGRGNFPDRFSARQFPNYSSELNVNALLLGDSALYLCASRDRRGTDTQYFGPGTRLTVL.